This TCR beta chain was observed in a study of technical replicates of blood from a few donors. Measured with immunoSEQ multiplex PCR; TCRdb has only the in-frame clones, and not every one. This sample has about 80,000 clones, with under 99% found just once. Specimen: T cells isolated from PBMCs. The receptor's source is a human donor in good health.

The CDR3 sequence is CASSLARGNQPQHF. The CDR3 nucleotides are TGTGCCAGCAGTTTAGCCAGGGGCAATCAGCCCCAGCATTTT. V usage is TRBV27 and J usage is TRBJ1-5; tentatively, D is TRBD1 (5 bases). Germline V gene data show CDR1 as MNHEY and CDR2 as SMNVEV (reference sequence). The CDR3 sequence is 14 residues long. Trimming stripped 2 bases from V and 2 bases from J, with 7 bases between.